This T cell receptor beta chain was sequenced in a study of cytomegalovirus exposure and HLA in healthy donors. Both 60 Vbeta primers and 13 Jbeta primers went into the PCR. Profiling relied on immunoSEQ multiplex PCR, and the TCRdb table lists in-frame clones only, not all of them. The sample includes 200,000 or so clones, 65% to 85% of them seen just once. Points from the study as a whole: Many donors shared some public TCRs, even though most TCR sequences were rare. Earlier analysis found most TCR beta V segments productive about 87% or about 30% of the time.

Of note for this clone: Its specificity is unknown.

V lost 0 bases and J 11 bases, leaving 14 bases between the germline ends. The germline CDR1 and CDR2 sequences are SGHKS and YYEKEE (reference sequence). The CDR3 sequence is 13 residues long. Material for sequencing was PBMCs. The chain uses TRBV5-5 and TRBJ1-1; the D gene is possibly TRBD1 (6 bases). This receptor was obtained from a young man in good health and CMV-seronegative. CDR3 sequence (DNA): TGTGCCAGCAGCTTGGATGGTTCTCAGGGGGCTTTCTTT. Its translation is CASSLDGSQGAFF.